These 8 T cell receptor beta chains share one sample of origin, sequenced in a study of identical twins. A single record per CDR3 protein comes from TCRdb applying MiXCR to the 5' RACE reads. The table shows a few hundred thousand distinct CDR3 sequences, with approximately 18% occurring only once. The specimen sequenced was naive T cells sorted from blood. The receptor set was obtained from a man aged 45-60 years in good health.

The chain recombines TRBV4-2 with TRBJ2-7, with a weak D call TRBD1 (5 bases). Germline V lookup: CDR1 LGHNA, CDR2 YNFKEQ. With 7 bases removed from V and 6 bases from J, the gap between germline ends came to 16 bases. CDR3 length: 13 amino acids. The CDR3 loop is CASKGQGPLEQYF. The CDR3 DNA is TGTGCCAGCAAAGGGCAGGGCCCGCTCGAGCAGTACTTC.

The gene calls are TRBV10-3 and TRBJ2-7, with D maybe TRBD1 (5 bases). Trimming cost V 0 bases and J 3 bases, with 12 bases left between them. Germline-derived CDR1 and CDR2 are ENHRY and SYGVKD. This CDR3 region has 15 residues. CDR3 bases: TGTGCCATCAGTGAGTCGCAGGGTCCCCTCTACGAGCAGTACTTC. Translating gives CAISESQGPLYEQYF.

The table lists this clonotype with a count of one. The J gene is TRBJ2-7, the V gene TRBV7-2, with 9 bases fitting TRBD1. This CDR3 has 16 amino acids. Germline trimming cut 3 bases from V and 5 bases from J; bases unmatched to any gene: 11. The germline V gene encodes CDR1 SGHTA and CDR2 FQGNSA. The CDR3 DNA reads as TGTGCCAGCAGCTTCGACCGGGACAGGGAGAGCCACGAGCAGTACTTC. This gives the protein CASSFDRDRESHEQYF.

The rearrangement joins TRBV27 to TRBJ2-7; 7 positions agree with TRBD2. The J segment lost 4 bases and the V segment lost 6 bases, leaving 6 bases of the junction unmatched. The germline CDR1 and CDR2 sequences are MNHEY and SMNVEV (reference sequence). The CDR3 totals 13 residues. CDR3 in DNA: TGTGCCAGCAGCCGGGAGGTTAGGTACGAGCAGTACTTC. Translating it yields CASSREVRYEQYF.

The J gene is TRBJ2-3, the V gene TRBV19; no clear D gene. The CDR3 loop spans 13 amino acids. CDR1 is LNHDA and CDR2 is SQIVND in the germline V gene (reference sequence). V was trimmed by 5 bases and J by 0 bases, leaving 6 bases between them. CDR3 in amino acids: CASSAKSTDTQYF. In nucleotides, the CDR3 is TGTGCCAGTAGTGCAAAAAGCACAGATACGCAGTATTTT.

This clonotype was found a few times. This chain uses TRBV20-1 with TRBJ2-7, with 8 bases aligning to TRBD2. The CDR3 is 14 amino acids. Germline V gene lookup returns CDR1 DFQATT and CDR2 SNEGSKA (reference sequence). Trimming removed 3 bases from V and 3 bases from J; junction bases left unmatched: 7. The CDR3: CSASGGARGYEQYF. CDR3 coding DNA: TGCAGTGCTAGCGGGGGGGCGCGCGGCTACGAGCAGTACTTC.

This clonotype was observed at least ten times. The CDR3 sequence: CSAPRDTDTQYF. The DNA of the CDR3 is TGCAGTGCTCCGCGGGACACAGATACGCAGTATTTT. The J gene is TRBJ2-3, the V gene TRBV20-1, with D possibly TRBD2 on 6 matching bases. CDR1 is DFQATT and CDR2 is SNEGSKA in the germline V gene (reference sequence). The CDR3 contains 12 residues. V lost 5 bases and J lost 2, with 8 bases in between.

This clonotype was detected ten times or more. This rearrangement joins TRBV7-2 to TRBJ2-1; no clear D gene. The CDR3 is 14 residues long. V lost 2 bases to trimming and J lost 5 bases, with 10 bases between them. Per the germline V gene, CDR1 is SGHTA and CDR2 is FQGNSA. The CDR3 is CASSLYGPHNEQFF. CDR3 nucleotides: TGTGCCAGCAGCTTATATGGGCCCCACAATGAGCAGTTCTTC.